One and the same sample provided the 28 T cell receptor beta chains below, sequenced in a study of T cell responses to AZD1222 COVID-19 vaccine. TCRdb's table, derived via immunoSEQ multiplex PCR, lists solely in-frame clones and lacks some. The sample contains 65,000 to 70,000 clones, around four fifths of which appear only once. The sample here was peripheral blood, taken 28 days after the second AZD1222 dose. The source of these receptors is an adult who received the AZD1222 COVID-19 vaccine.

This chain's CDR3 is CAWSLLSGGYTF. CDR3 in DNA: TGTGCCTGGAGTTTATTGAGTGGTGGCTACACCTTC. V gene TRBV30 combines with J gene TRBJ1-2; D not certain. There are 12 residues in the CDR3. Per germline, CDR1 GTSNPN and CDR2 SVGIG (reference sequence). The V end was cut by 2 bases, the J end by 7 bases, with 11 bases between.

This chain links TRBV18 with TRBJ1-1; D unclear. CDR1 is KGHSH, CDR2 LQKENI, per germline. V was trimmed by 0 bases and J by 0 bases, leaving 8 bases between them. CDR3 length: 15 residues. The CDR3 coding sequence is TGTGCCAGCTCACCACCAATATCACTGAACACTGAAGCTTTCTTT. It yields the protein CASSPPISLNTEAFF.

The V call is TRBV21-1, the J call TRBJ2-7; the tabulated D call, TRBD1, remains unverified against the DNA. TRBV21-1 is flagged as a pseudogene. This CDR3 is built from 15 residues. The CDR3 region is CASRGHGRVPYEQYF. CDR3 DNA sequence: TGTGCCAGCAGGGGACATGGGAGAGTACCGTACGAGCAGTACTTC.

V and J are TRBV20-1 and TRBJ2-3; 8 bases fit TRBD2. J gave up 2 bases and V 3 bases, and 7 bases lay outside the gene matches. This CDR3 is built from 15 residues. Germline CDR1 DFQATT, CDR2 SNEGSKA (reference sequence). The CDR3 spells CSASTFSGNTDTQYF. The CDR3 DNA sequence: TGCAGTGCTAGTACTTTTAGCGGGAACACAGATACGCAGTATTTT.

This chain joins TRBV13 and TRBJ2-4, with D maybe TRBD2 (6 bases). This CDR3 is 12 amino acids long. Trimming removed 3 bases from V and 8 bases from J, with 8 bases in between. From germline, CDR1 is PRHDT and CDR2 FYEKMQ (reference sequence). The CDR3 nucleotides read TGTGCCAGCAGCTTCCGCGGGGACATTCAGTACTTC. Residues: CASSFRGDIQYF.

The V and J genes are TRBV24-1 and TRBJ2-1; D is unclear. Germline V gene data show CDR1 as KGHDR and CDR2 as SFDVKD. V lost 1 base to trimming and J lost 5 bases, with 5 bases between them. This CDR3 is 13 amino acids long. The CDR3 bases are TGTGCCACCAGTGATTTCACAGACAATGAGCAGTTCTTC. Protein sequence: CATSDFTDNEQFF.

The gene calls are TRBV2 and TRBJ1-1, with a possible D match to TRBD1 (6 bases). The CDR3 spans 13 residues. The germline V gene has CDR1 SNHLY and CDR2 FYNNEI. V dropped 2 bases and J dropped 3 bases, with 7 bases sitting between them. Here the CDR3 reads CASSENRDTEAFF. CDR3 in DNA: TGTGCCAGCAGTGAAAACAGGGACACTGAAGCTTTCTTT. Filled out from reference TRBV2 and TRBJ1-1, the complete variable domain reads EPEVTQTPSHQVTQMGQEVILRCVPISNHLYFYWYRQILGQKVEFLVSFYNNEISEKSEIFDDQFSVERPDGSNFTLKIRSTKLEDSAMYFCASSENRDTEAFFGQGTRLTVV.

The V gene is TRBV4-2, the J gene TRBJ2-5; 7 bases fit TRBD1. Germline V lookup: CDR1 LGHNA, CDR2 YNFKEQ. V lost 1 base, J lost 5 bases, and 7 bases stayed unmatched. The CDR3 extends over 15 amino acids. The CDR3 loop reads CASSQAAGGWETQYF. CDR3 DNA sequence: TGTGCCAGCAGCCAAGCAGCAGGGGGATGGGAGACCCAGTACTTC.

This rearrangement joins TRBV28 to TRBJ1-5, with a tentative D call TRBD1 (6 bases). Germline V CDR1 and CDR2: MDHEN, SYDVKM. The CDR3 is 14 amino acids. With 3 bases removed from V and 6 bases from J, the gap between germline ends came to 12 bases. In nucleotides, the CDR3 is TGTGCCAGCAGTTTGTCAGGGGTCCGTCAGCCCCAGCATTTT. Protein product: CASSLSGVRQPQHF.

This clone was seen a handful of times. This sequence joins TRBV7-8 and TRBJ2-7; D may be TRBD1 or TRBD2 (6 bases each). Germline CDR1 is SGHVS and CDR2 is FQNEAQ. Trimming stripped 5 bases from V and 4 bases from J, with 15 bases between. The CDR3 contains 14 residues. CDR3 protein: CASSLQGGGYEQYF. The CDR3 DNA sequence: TGTGCCAGCAGCCTACAGGGAGGTGGATACGAGCAGTACTTC.

This sequence joins TRBV7-6 and TRBJ2-7; TRBD2 matches 13 bases. The CDR3 extends over 16 amino acids. CDR1 is SGHVS and CDR2 is FNYEAQ in the germline V gene. The trim removed 4 bases at V and 5 bases at J, leaving 8 bases unmatched. CDR3 coding DNA: TGTGCCAGCAGCTGGACTAGCGGGAGTGGGTGGAACGAGCAGTACTTC. Translating it yields CASSWTSGSGWNEQYF.

The rearrangement links TRBV6-5 to TRBJ1-2; TRBD1 is a possible D gene (6 bases). The V gene lost 6 bases and the J gene lost 7 bases, with 9 bases spanning the gap. CDR1 and CDR2 from the germline V gene are MNHEY and SVGAGI. CDR3 size: 11 residues. The CDR3 sequence is CASRGGPGYTF. The CDR3 DNA reads as TGTGCCAGCAGAGGGGGGCCTGGCTACACCTTC.

The chain uses TRBV18 and TRBJ2-7; D may be TRBD1 (6 bases). The CDR3 consists of 14 residues. V was clipped by 8 bases and J by 2 bases, with 16 bases between them. Germline CDR1 is KGHSH and CDR2 is LQKENI. CDR3 coding DNA: TGTGCCAGCACTCGTCCAGGGGTGCCCTACGAGCAGTACTTC. Protein product: CASTRPGVPYEQYF.

The chain is built from TRBV7-9 and TRBJ1-2, with D unresolved. There are 15 residues in the CDR3. V lost 5 bases and J lost 6, with 19 bases in between. Germline V gene lookup returns CDR1 SEHNR and CDR2 FQNEAQ (reference sequence). The CDR3 region has the DNA TGTGCCAGCAGCATTGGAACTGGACTCGGGGATGGCTACACCTTC. It yields the protein CASSIGTGLGDGYTF. Full variable domain (rest looked up from reference TRBV7-9 and TRBJ1-2): DTGVSQNPRHKITKRGQNVTFRCDPISEHNRLYWYRQTLGQGPEFLTYFQNEAQLEKSRLLSDRFSAERPKGSFSTLEIQRTEQGDSAMYLCASSIGTGLGDGYTFGSGTRLTVV.

This clone is medium-sized in the sample. V usage is TRBV20-1 and J usage is TRBJ2-7; 8 bases are shared with TRBD2. In germline, CDR1 is DFQATT, CDR2 SNEGSKA (reference sequence). V dropped 3 bases and J dropped 5; count of bases not matched to a gene: 3. The CDR3 is made up of 12 amino acids. The CDR3 sequence is CSASEREHEQYF. The DNA of the CDR3 is TGCAGTGCTAGTGAGCGGGAGCACGAGCAGTACTTC.

This clone was found once. V and J are TRBV24-1 and TRBJ2-1; 7 bases align to TRBD1. Trimming took 4 bases from V and 5 from J; bases not matched to a gene: 10. Germline CDR1 KGHDR, CDR2 SFDVKD. The CDR3 length is 16 residues. This chain's CDR3 is CATSDPRGQVDNEQFF. DNA for the CDR3: TGTGCCACCAGTGACCCAAGGGGGCAAGTCGACAATGAGCAGTTCTTC.

The chain is built from TRBV5-5 and TRBJ1-2; D is perhaps TRBD1 (6 bases). Trimming removed 2 bases from V and 3 bases from J, with 11 bases in between. This CDR3 region has 14 residues. Germline V gives CDR1 SGHKS, CDR2 YYEKEE (reference sequence). CDR3 bases: TGTGCCAGCAGCTTCGGGGGGCCAGACTATGGCTACACCTTC. It is translated as CASSFGGPDYGYTF.

The V and J genes are TRBV5-1 and TRBJ2-2, with no clear D. Germline V gene data show CDR1 as SGHRS and CDR2 as YFSETQ. The CDR3 extends over 15 amino acids. With 2 bases removed from V and 1 base from J, the gap between germline ends came to 9 bases. Written as DNA, the CDR3 is TGCGCCAGCAGCTTTGGGAAACAGAACACCGGGGAGCTGTTTTTT. Its protein is CASSFGKQNTGELFF.

The chain has TRBV5-6 and TRBJ1-1; 7 nucleotides match TRBD1. The ends lost 4 bases at V and 1 base at J; junction bases unmatched: 4. The germline V gene encodes CDR1 SGHDT and CDR2 YYEEEE. The CDR3 sequence is 14 residues long. The CDR3 spells CASSQGQANTEAFF. CDR3 nucleotides: TGTGCCAGCAGCCAAGGACAGGCGAACACTGAAGCTTTCTTT.

The V call is TRBV19, the J call TRBJ2-7, with D possibly being TRBD1 or TRBD2 (6 bases each). The CDR3 is made up of 16 amino acids. Germline CDR1 and CDR2: LNHDA and SQIVND (reference sequence). V shed 6 bases and J shed 3 bases, with 21 bases lying between them. The CDR3 region has the DNA TGTGCCAGTAGGAAACAGGGAGGACGGGATTACTACGAGCAGTACTTC. This codes for CASRKQGGRDYYEQYF.

The chain has TRBV30 and TRBJ1-1; maybe TRBD1 (5 bases). The CDR3 runs 14 residues. V lost 0 bases and J lost 7, with 15 bases in between. Germline CDR1 and CDR2: GTSNPN and SVGIG (reference sequence). Written as DNA, the CDR3 is TGTGCCTGGAGTGTAAGCGGGGGATGGGATGAAGCTTTCTTT. Translation gives CAWSVSGGWDEAFF.

This clone appeared a few times. The chain combines TRBV29-1 with TRBJ1-1; maybe TRBD1 (5 bases). The CDR3 covers 12 residues. In germline, CDR1 is SQVTM, CDR2 ANQGSEA. This chain's CDR3 is CSARAQGTEAFF. CDR3 nucleotide sequence: TGCAGTGCCAGGGCGCAGGGCACTGAAGCTTTCTTT.

This clone was found once. V and J are TRBV19 and TRBJ1-5; tentative D call: TRBD1 (5 bases). The CDR3 covers 15 residues. V gave up 2 bases and J gave up 5 bases, with 13 bases separating them. Germline V lookup: CDR1 LNHDA, CDR2 SQIVND (reference sequence). CDR3 protein: CASSIYEGLDQPQHF. The CDR3 DNA is TGTGCCAGTAGTATATACGAGGGGTTGGATCAGCCCCAGCATTTT. Full variable domain (outside the CDR3, taken from reference TRBV19 and TRBJ1-5): DGGITQSPKYLFRKEGQNVTLSCEQNLNHDAMYWYRQDPGQGLRLIYYSQIVNDFQKGDIAEGYSVSREKKESFPLTVTSAQKNPTAFYLCASSIYEGLDQPQHFGDGTRLSIL.

The J gene is TRBJ1-3, the V gene TRBV5-1; D remains unclear. Germline V gene lookup returns CDR1 SGHRS and CDR2 YFSETQ. The CDR3 consists of 14 residues. With 7 bases removed from V and 2 bases from J, the gap between germline ends came to 13 bases. In nucleotides, the CDR3 is TGCGCCAGCTCCACCGGTGGGACTGGAAACACCATATATTTT. As protein: CASSTGGTGNTIYF.

This clone was picked up one time. The chain recombines TRBV9 with TRBJ2-6; D remains ambiguous. Germline loops: CDR1 SGDLS, CDR2 YYNGEE. The CDR3 is 12 residues long. Trimming pared 6 bases from V and 4 bases from J, leaving 5 bases between. The DNA of the CDR3 is TGTGCCAGCACGGTAGGGGCCAACGTCCTGACTTTC. Encoded protein: CASTVGANVLTF. The full variable domain, with the rest looked up from reference TRBV9 and TRBJ2-6, is DSGVTQTPKHLITATGQRVTLRCSPRSGDLSVYWYQQSLDQGLQFLIQYYNGEERAKGNILERFSAQQFPDLHSELNLSSLELGDSALYFCASTVGANVLTFGAGSRLTVL.

This chain uses TRBV6-5 with TRBJ1-2; D possibly corresponds to TRBD1 (5 bases). Germline CDR1 and CDR2: MNHEY and SVGAGI. V was clipped by 6 bases and J by 6 bases, with 20 bases between them. CDR3 length equals 15 residues. The CDR3 protein is CASSPEQTTVHGYTF. In DNA, the CDR3 is TGTGCCAGCAGCCCCGAACAAACGACAGTACATGGCTACACCTTC.

The rearrangement joins TRBV5-1 to TRBJ1-2; no clear D gene. V lost 0 bases, J lost 7 bases, and 19 bases lay in between. CDR3 length: 16 residues. Per germline, CDR1 SGHRS and CDR2 YFSETQ. The DNA for the CDR3 is TGCGCCAGCAGCTTGGCCGGAACAGCACGCTATGGTGGCTACACCTTC. Its protein product is CASSLAGTARYGGYTF.

This clone came up once. The CDR3 here is CASRPGYSNQPQHF. The CDR3 DNA is TGTGCCTCCCGACCGGGATATAGCAATCAGCCCCAGCATTTT. The J gene is TRBJ1-5, the V gene TRBV27; D is uncertain. V was clipped by 11 bases and J by 0 bases, with 14 bases between them. Germline lookup yields CDR1 MNHEY and CDR2 SMNVEV (reference sequence). This CDR3 spans 14 amino acids.